The present T cell receptor beta chain was sequenced within a study of graft-versus-host responses after intestinal transplantation. The overall study: Each of the recipients got a multivisceral, liver-intestinal, or isolated intestinal transplant. Every one of the recipients received anti-thymocyte globulin induction and afterwards took tacrolimus and steroids for 3 to 4 years. The study, taken as a whole, reports: Graft-donor T cell macrochimerism in patients accompanied high graft-versus-host to host-versus-graft clonal ratios in allografts. Marrow from the recipient contained GvH clones, some of which had appeared first in ileum or blood.

Comment on this clone: Its matching antigen is unknown.

Looked up from germline, CDR1 is SGHDT and CDR2 is YYEEEE. V was cut by 4 bases and J by 1 base, with 17 bases left in between. The CDR3 has 16 amino acids. Assay used: immunoSEQ multiplex PCR; TCRdb lists only in-frame clones, some missing. The sample holds 70,000 to 95,000 clones, 75% to 90% seen once. The sequence was collected from a human donor who received an intestinal transplant. Specimen: unstimulated CD4+ T cells sorted from spleen or lymph node cells, collected before intestinal transplant. The chain employs TRBV5-6 and TRBJ1-1; D is unresolved. This chain's CDR3 is CASSPTFGLWNTEAFF. In DNA form, the CDR3 reads TGTGCCAGCAGCCCGACGTTCGGGTTATGGAACACTGAAGCTTTCTTT.